This TCR beta chain derives from a study of read filtering for tumor transcriptome and immune sequencing. The library was built from around 0.4 ug RNA with molecular barcoded adaptors for alpha/delta and beta/gamma chains. One entry per CDR3 protein results from TCRdb running MiXCR on the reads. The sample lists 100,000 to 150,000 distinct CDR3 sequences, approximately 12% seen once, with 9.5% to 11% in the top ten. This clonotype was counted ten times or more. Its specificity is not known. V shed 3 bases and J shed 2 bases, with 8 bases lying between them. This CDR3 has 13 residues. Per the germline V gene, CDR1 is DFQATT and CDR2 is SNEGSKA (reference sequence). Study outcomes and limitations: Even smaller IR-seq throughput identified most shared clonotypes. Without single-read clonotypes, shared clonotype proportions correlated more between IR-seq and RNA-seq.

This TCR was sampled from a donor older than 35 with multiple myeloma. The chain has TRBV20-1 and TRBJ1-5, with D unclear. The sequenced sample consisted of a population of CD138-negative cells sorted from bone marrow. This chain's CDR3 is CSARMAGNQPQHF. CDR3 in DNA: TGCAGTGCTAGGATGGCGGGCAATCAGCCCCAGCATTTT.